This T cell receptor beta chain is from a study of cytomegalovirus exposure and HLA in healthy donors. The PCR ran on 60 Vbeta and 13 Jbeta primers. The data were produced by immunoSEQ multiplex PCR, yet TCRdb's version contains in-frame clones alone and is incomplete. The sample shows under 150,000 clones, around 78% of them seen only once. This clone was observed a single time. CDR3 length equals 12 residues. Trimming removed 9 bases at V and 5 bases at J, with 13 bases between. CDR1 and CDR2 (germline): SNHLY, FYNNEI. The specimen sequenced was PBMCs. This rearrangement joins TRBV2 to TRBJ2-5, with D unclear. This sequence was found in a woman aged 50 to 60 in good health and CMV-seronegative. CDR3 bases: TGTGCCAGTCGACCCTTCAGGGAGACCCAGTACTTC. Translating gives CASRPFRETQYF.